This T cell receptor (beta chain) was recorded in a study of spatial heterogeneity in lung cancer. V lost 8 bases and J lost 0; bases outside the gene matches: 7. This CDR3 comprises 16 residues. The germline V gene encodes CDR1 MNHEY and CDR2 SMNVEV (reference sequence). Time point specified: sample taken at primary tumor resection. Samples came from some 71 TRACERx patients with untreated early-stage lung cancer. From tumor, nontumor lung or frozen PBMC, whole RNA was taken unsorted for sequencing. Each CDR3 protein gets one entry after TCRdb re-called the 5' RACE reads with MiXCR. Of roughly 9,800 distinct CDR3 sequences in the sample, around 5.8% were seen once. By proportion, this clonotype is medium-sized.

Sequenced material: normal lung tissue next to the tumor, taken at surgery. The clonotype originates from a male donor with early-stage non-small cell lung cancer. V gene TRBV27 combines with J gene TRBJ2-6; 7 positions agree with TRBD2. The CDR3, as DNA: TGTGCCAGCGGCGCTGGCGGGGGCTCTGGGGCCAACGTCCTGACTTTC. This translates into CASGAGGGSGANVLTF.